The 2 T cell receptor beta chains listed next were all sequenced from one sample in a study of radiotherapy plus CTLA-4 blockade in lung cancer. This table comes from immunoSEQ multiplex PCR, and its TCRdb copy is limited to in-frame clones, with some not included. The sample records about 110,000 clones, 81% being singletons. Here the sequenced sample was peripheral blood, taken from a patient treated with radiotherapy plus ipilimumab. These TCRs come from a human donor with non-small cell lung cancer that progressed on radiotherapy plus ipilimumab. Some clones in this sample may be carry-over from other donors' samples.

This clone was seen a handful of times. The V call is TRBV15, the J call TRBJ2-5, with TRBD2 as a possible D gene (5 bases). The V gene's germline CDR1 is LNHNV and CDR2 YYDKDF (reference sequence). This CDR3 region has 14 residues. Deletions cut 5 bases from V and 0 bases from J, with 10 bases between. The CDR3 DNA follows: TGTGCCACCAGCCACGGACTCAACCAAGAGACCCAGTACTTC. Encoded protein: CATSHGLNQETQYF.

The J gene is TRBJ2-7, the V gene TRBV18; D perhaps matches TRBD2 (6 bases). The CDR3 has 14 amino acids. From germline, CDR1 is KGHSH and CDR2 LQKENI. Between the trimmed V and J ends, which lost 2 bases and 9 bases, there was a span of 17 bases. The CDR3 protein is CASSPRAGGGGQYF. CDR3 DNA sequence: TGTGCCAGCTCACCAAGGGCCGGGGGTGGCGGGCAGTACTTC.